This T cell receptor beta chain was retrieved from a study of blood T cell repertoires in COVID-19. The wider study: Material from acute and convalescent COVID-19 was sourced from the United States, Italy and Spain. From T cells, B-cell-depleted T cells, or PBMCs came the material, which was cDNA or gDNA.

TCRdb's copy holds only in-frame clones and misses some; the assay was immunoSEQ multiplex PCR. The table shows 150,000 to 200,000 clones, with 87% occurring only once. Between the trimmed V and J ends, which lost 0 bases and 4 bases, there was a span of 9 bases. CDR3 length: 14 amino acids. Germline loops: CDR1 MNHEY, CDR2 SVGAGI. Sequencing used peripheral blood. The source is a woman between 65 and 79 years old with COVID-19, enrolled during active disease. The chain is built from TRBV6-5 and TRBJ2-5; tentatively, D is TRBD2 (5 bases). Here the CDR3 reads CASSYSRGSETQYF. The CDR3 bases are TGTGCCAGCAGTTACTCGAGAGGGTCAGAGACCCAGTACTTC.